Below, 23 T cell receptor beta chains from the same sample are listed, as sequenced in a study of T cells of healthy individuals. Each CDR3 protein is one row after TCRdb ran MiXCR on the 5' RACE reads. Here the sample spans 100,000 or so distinct CDR3 sequences, 17% being singletons. The receptors shown here come from a human donor in good health.

The chain recombines TRBV7-9 with TRBJ2-3; D is undetermined. Per germline, CDR1 SEHNR and CDR2 FQNEAQ (reference sequence). V shed 5 bases and J shed 6 bases, with 3 bases lying between them. The CDR3 consists of 10 residues. Here the CDR3 reads CASSIDTQYF. In nucleotides, the CDR3 is TGTGCCAGCAGCATTGATACGCAGTATTTT.

The chain joins TRBV11-2 to TRBJ2-3; a weak D match, TRBD1 (6 bases). Trimming stripped 2 bases from V and 8 bases from J, with 20 bases between. From germline, CDR1 is SGHAT and CDR2 FQNNGV. The CDR3 is 16 amino acids. The CDR3 DNA sequence: TGTGCCAGCAGCTTAAAGATGGGGGCGGCAGCGCTTACGCAGTATTTT. The encoded protein is CASSLKMGAAALTQYF.

V is TRBV4-1 and J is TRBJ2-5; the D is unclear. The ends were cut back, 3 bases at V and 0 bases at J, with 11 bases in the middle. The CDR3 has 15 amino acids. Germline V lookup: CDR1 MGHRA, CDR2 YSYEKL. DNA of the CDR3: TGCGCCAGCAGCCAGTCACCTGGGTACCAAGAGACCCAGTACTTC. Its translation: CASSQSPGYQETQYF.

This clonotype occurred a few times. This sequence joins TRBV20-1 and TRBJ2-3; 9 bases are shared with TRBD2. The CDR3 totals 14 residues. CDR1 is DFQATT, CDR2 SNEGSKA, per germline (reference sequence). The junction had 8 bases not matched to a gene; V was cut back by 7 bases and J by 3 bases. CDR3 in amino acids: CSGVMREGTDTQYF. Here the CDR3 DNA reads TGCAGTGGAGTTATGCGGGAGGGTACAGATACGCAGTATTTT.

This clonotype was detected a few times. The chain recombines TRBV15 with TRBJ2-7; 11 bases are shared with TRBD2. Per germline, CDR1 LNHNV and CDR2 YYDKDF (reference sequence). CDR3 length equals 17 residues. After removal of 0 bases from V and 6 bases from J, the junction contained 10 bases not matched to a gene. In DNA, the CDR3 is TGTGCCACCAGCAGAGAGCTAGCGGGAGGTCGTAGAAGCGAGCAGTACTTC. This codes for CATSRELAGGRRSEQYF.

This clonotype was counted between two and nine times. This rearrangement joins TRBV20-1 to TRBJ1-1; no reliable D call. This CDR3 region has 11 residues. V lost 2 bases, J lost 6 bases, and 7 bases lay in between. Per germline, CDR1 DFQATT and CDR2 SNEGSKA (reference sequence). Here the CDR3 DNA reads TGCAGTGCTAGACTGATTTCTGAAGCTTTCTTT. It translates to CSARLISEAFF.

This clonotype was counted many times. The J gene is TRBJ2-7, the V gene TRBV29-1; D is uncertain. V gave up 4 bases and J gave up 0 bases, with 13 bases separating them. The CDR3 extends over 14 amino acids. Germline CDR1 reads SQVTM; CDR2 reads ANQGSEA. CDR3: CSVGSVLSSYEQYF. CDR3 nucleotides: TGCAGCGTTGGCTCGGTCCTTAGCTCCTACGAGCAGTACTTC.

This clonotype occurred many times. V usage is TRBV4-1 and J usage is TRBJ1-6; D ambiguous. The CDR3 length is 16 residues. Trimming shortened V by 0 bases and J by 6 bases, and 12 bases separated the two germline ends. The germline CDR1 and CDR2 sequences are MGHRA and YSYEKL. The chain's CDR3 is CASSQELGRFNSPLHF. The DNA of the CDR3 is TGCGCCAGCAGCCAAGAATTAGGCAGGTTTAATTCACCCCTCCACTTT.

The CDR3 reads CSVEVLTDEQYF. Here the CDR3 DNA reads TGCAGCGTTGAAGTGTTGACAGACGAGCAGTACTTC. This sequence joins TRBV29-1 and TRBJ2-7; possibly TRBD1 for D (5 bases). Germline V gene sequence: CDR1 SQVTM, CDR2 ANQGSEA. Trimming removed 1 base at V and 5 bases at J, with 9 bases between. CDR3 size: 12 residues.

This clonotype turned up a few times. V usage is TRBV7-8 and J usage is TRBJ1-1; tentative D call: TRBD1 (5 bases). The CDR3 is made up of 14 amino acids. Germline V gene sequence: CDR1 SGHVS, CDR2 FQNEAQ. V lost 1 base and J 8 bases, leaving 14 bases between the germline ends. The CDR3: CASSLGFREEEAFF. CDR3 bases: TGTGCCAGCAGCTTAGGGTTCAGGGAGGAGGAAGCTTTCTTT.

This clonotype was seen more than once but under ten times. CDR3 residues: CASSETYIDGYTF. The CDR3 DNA reads as TGTGCCAGCAGCGAGACTTACATCGATGGCTACACCTTC. The chain links TRBV11-1 to TRBJ1-2; D is ambiguous. The V and J ends lost 5 bases and 6 bases respectively, with 13 bases between them. From germline, CDR1 is SGHAT and CDR2 FQDESV (reference sequence). This CDR3 has 13 residues. Variable domain in full (rest from reference TRBV11-1 and TRBJ1-2): EAEVAQSPRYKITEKSQAVAFWCDPISGHATLYWYRQILGQGPELLVQFQDESVVDDSQLPKDRFSAERLKGVDSTLKIQPAELGDSAMYLCASSETYIDGYTFGSGTRLTVV.

V and J are TRBV9 and TRBJ2-3; 11 bases map to TRBD1. This CDR3 contains 15 residues. V gave up 3 bases and J gave up 3 bases; unmatched junction bases: 3. Germline-derived CDR1 and CDR2 are SGDLS and YYNGEE. CDR3 DNA: TGTGCCAGCAGCGAGGGGACAGGGGGTACAGATACGCAGTATTTT. It encodes CASSEGTGGTDTQYF.

In its sample, this clonotype was seen a few times. CDR3 in DNA: TGTGCCAGCTCGGACTATAATTCACCCCTCCACTTT. It codes for CASSDYNSPLHF. V and J are TRBV27 and TRBJ1-6; D is undetermined. CDR1 and CDR2 from the germline V gene are MNHEY and SMNVEV (reference sequence). CDR3 length equals 12 residues. V was pared by 8 bases and J by 3 bases, with 5 bases between.

The chain joins TRBV20-1 to TRBJ2-1; TRBD2 agrees at 9 bases. This CDR3 comprises 14 residues. Germline CDR1 and CDR2: DFQATT and SNEGSKA (reference sequence). J gave up 9 bases and V 2 bases, and 8 bases lay outside the gene matches. CDR3 region: CSARQAGGAVEQFF. The CDR3 DNA sequence: TGCAGTGCTAGACAAGCGGGAGGTGCGGTTGAGCAGTTCTTC.

This clonotype was picked up a small number of times. The rearrangement uses TRBV11-3 and TRBJ2-2; D remains unclear. Germline lookup yields CDR1 SGHNT and CDR2 YENEEA. This CDR3 contains 12 residues. V was cut by 3 bases and J by 6 bases, with 5 bases left in between. The CDR3 loop is CASSFSSGELFF. The CDR3, as DNA: TGTGCCAGCAGCTTTTCATCCGGGGAGCTGTTTTTT.

This clonotype was recorded a few times. The rearrangement joins TRBV5-1 to TRBJ2-4; 8 bases fit TRBD1. CDR1 is SGHRS, CDR2 YFSETQ, per germline. The trim removed 4 bases at V and 3 bases at J, leaving 15 bases unmatched. CDR3 size: 18 residues. The CDR3 here is CASSTGATGGMIKNIQYF. The CDR3 nucleotides are TGCGCCAGCAGCACCGGTGCCACAGGGGGGATGATCAAAAACATTCAGTACTTC.

The chain has TRBV6-1 and TRBJ2-7; 8 positions agree with TRBD1. The CDR3 is made up of 16 amino acids. The germline gives CDR1 MNHNS, CDR2 SASEGT. V dropped 4 bases and J dropped 0; count of bases not matched to a gene: 8. The CDR3: CASSVETGDPSYEQYF. DNA for the CDR3: TGTGCCAGCAGTGTCGAGACAGGGGACCCCTCCTACGAGCAGTACTTC.

In its sample, this clonotype was seen a few times. The chain is built from TRBV18 and TRBJ1-2; TRBD1 aligns across 7 bases. The V segment lost 1 base and the J segment 7 bases; nucleotides outside the gene matches: 9. This CDR3 is 15 amino acids long. Germline assignment: CDR1 KGHSH and CDR2 LQKENI. The CDR3 nucleotides read TGTGCCAGCTCACCACAAAACAGGGGAGGCCCTGGCTACACCTTC. As protein: CASSPQNRGGPGYTF.

This clonotype appeared many times. The J gene is TRBJ2-1, the V gene TRBV6-5, with D possibly TRBD2 on 6 matching bases. Germline V lookup: CDR1 MNHEY, CDR2 SVGAGI. The CDR3 is 13 residues long. The germline V and J ends were trimmed by 9 bases and 5 bases, with 14 bases remaining between them. CDR3 DNA sequence: TGTGCCAGTCGCCCCGGACTAAACAATGAGCAGTTCTTC. Translation: CASRPGLNNEQFF.

This clonotype has ten or more counts. CDR3 DNA: TGCAGCGTTGCAACAGGGGCCGGCTACACCTTC. Encoded protein: CSVATGAGYTF. The J gene is TRBJ1-2, the V gene TRBV29-1; 7 positions match TRBD1. This CDR3 has 11 amino acids. Germline V gives CDR1 SQVTM, CDR2 ANQGSEA. V was pared by 4 bases and J by 8 bases, with 4 bases of the junction left unmatched.

This clonotype showed up just a few times. The chain has TRBV20-1 and TRBJ1-2; 7 positions agree with TRBD1. This CDR3 comprises 12 residues. V lost 3 bases and J lost 4; bases outside the gene matches: 2. Germline lookup yields CDR1 DFQATT and CDR2 SNEGSKA (reference sequence). The DNA for the CDR3 is TGCAGTGCTAGCGACAGGGCCTATGGCTACACCTTC. It is translated as CSASDRAYGYTF.

V gene TRBV4-1 combines with J gene TRBJ2-5; D ambiguous. CDR1 MGHRA and CDR2 YSYEKL come from the germline V gene. This CDR3 spans 13 amino acids. V shed 1 base and J shed 5 bases, with 8 bases lying between them. In nucleotides, the CDR3 is TGCGCCAGCAGCCAAGTTGAGTTGGAGACCCAGTACTTC. Translating it yields CASSQVELETQYF.

This clonotype was counted at least ten times. The CDR3 sequence: CASSLAGASTDTQYF. The CDR3 coding sequence is TGTGCCAGCAGTCTAGCGGGAGCTAGCACAGATACGCAGTATTTT. The chain couples TRBV25-1 to TRBJ2-3; 10 bases map to TRBD2. Germline CDR1 and CDR2: MGHDK and SYGVNS. The CDR3 covers 15 residues. V lost 5 bases and J lost 0; bases outside the gene matches: 2.